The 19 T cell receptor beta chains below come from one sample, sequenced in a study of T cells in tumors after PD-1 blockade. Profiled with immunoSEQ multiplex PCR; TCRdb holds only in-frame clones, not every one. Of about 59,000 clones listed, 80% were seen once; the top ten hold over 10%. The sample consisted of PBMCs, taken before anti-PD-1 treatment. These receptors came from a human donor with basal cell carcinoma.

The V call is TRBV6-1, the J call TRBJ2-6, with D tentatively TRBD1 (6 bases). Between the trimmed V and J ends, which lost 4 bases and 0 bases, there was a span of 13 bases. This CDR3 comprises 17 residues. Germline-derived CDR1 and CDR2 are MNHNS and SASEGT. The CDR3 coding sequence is TGTGCCAGCAGTGGTCCAGGGGCCCGCTCTGGGGCCAACGTCCTGACTTTC. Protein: CASSGPGARSGANVLTF.

The CDR3 DNA is TGTGCCAGCAGTTCGCCGGGACAGGGACATTCACCCCTCCACTTT. This sequence encodes CASSSPGQGHSPLHF. V is TRBV6-5 and J is TRBJ1-6; 9 bases are a match to TRBD1. The germline CDR1 and CDR2 sequences are MNHEY and SVGAGI. Trimming cost V 4 bases and J 8 bases; bases outside gene matches: 6. CDR3 length equals 15 residues.

The CDR3 DNA reads as TGTGCCTGGGCAGAAGATAGCAATCAGCCCCAGCATTTT. Amino acid sequence: CAWAEDSNQPQHF. The V gene is TRBV30, the J gene TRBJ1-5; D gene unclear. Trimming pared 5 bases from V and 0 bases from J, leaving 8 bases between. Germline-derived CDR1 and CDR2 are GTSNPN and SVGIG (reference sequence). The CDR3 extends over 13 amino acids. Together with reference TRBV30 and TRBJ1-5, the CDR3 gives the full variable domain: SQTIHQWPATLVQPVGSPLSLECTVEGTSNPNLYWYRQAAGRGLQLLFYSVGIGQISSEVPQNLSASRPQDRQFILSSKKLLLSDSGFYLCAWAEDSNQPQHFGDGTRLSIL.

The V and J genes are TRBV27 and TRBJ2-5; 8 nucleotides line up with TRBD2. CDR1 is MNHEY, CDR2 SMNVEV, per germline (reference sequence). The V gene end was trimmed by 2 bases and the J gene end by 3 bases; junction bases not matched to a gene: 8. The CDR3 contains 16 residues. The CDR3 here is CASSLRGNSGEETQYF. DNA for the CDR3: TGTGCCAGCAGTTTACGGGGAAATAGCGGGGAAGAGACCCAGTACTTC.

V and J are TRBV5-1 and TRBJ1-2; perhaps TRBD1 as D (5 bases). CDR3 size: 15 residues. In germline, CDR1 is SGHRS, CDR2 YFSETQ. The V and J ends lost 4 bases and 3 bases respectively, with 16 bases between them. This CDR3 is CASSPVGGRDYGYTF. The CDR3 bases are TGCGCCAGCAGCCCCGTCGGGGGTAGGGACTATGGCTACACCTTC.

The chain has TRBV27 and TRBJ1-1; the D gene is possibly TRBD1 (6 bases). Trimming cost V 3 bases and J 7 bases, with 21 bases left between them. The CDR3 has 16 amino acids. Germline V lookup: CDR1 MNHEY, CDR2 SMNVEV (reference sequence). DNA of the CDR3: TGTGCCAGCAGTTTGTCAGTTTGGAAAATAGGGGGTGAAGCTTTCTTT. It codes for CASSLSVWKIGGEAFF.

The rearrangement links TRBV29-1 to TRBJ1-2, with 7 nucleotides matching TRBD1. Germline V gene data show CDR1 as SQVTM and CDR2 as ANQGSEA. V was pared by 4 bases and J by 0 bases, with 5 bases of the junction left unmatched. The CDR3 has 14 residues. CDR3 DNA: TGCAGCGTTGCCGGGACAGACTCTAACTATGGCTACACCTTC. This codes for CSVAGTDSNYGYTF.

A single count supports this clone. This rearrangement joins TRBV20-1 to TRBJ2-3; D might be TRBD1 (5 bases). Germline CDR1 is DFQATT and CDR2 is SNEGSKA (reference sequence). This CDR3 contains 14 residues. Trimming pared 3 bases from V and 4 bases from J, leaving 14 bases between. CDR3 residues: CSASMSRGPDTQYF. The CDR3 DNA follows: TGCAGTGCTAGTATGTCAAGGGGCCCAGATACGCAGTATTTT.

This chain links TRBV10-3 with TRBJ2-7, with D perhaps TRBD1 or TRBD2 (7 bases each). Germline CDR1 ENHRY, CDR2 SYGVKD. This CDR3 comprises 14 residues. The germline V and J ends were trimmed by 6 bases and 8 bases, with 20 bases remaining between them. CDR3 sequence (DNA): TGTGCCATCAGGGGGGGGACAGCCTCTAGGAAGCAGTACTTC. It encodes CAIRGGTASRKQYF.

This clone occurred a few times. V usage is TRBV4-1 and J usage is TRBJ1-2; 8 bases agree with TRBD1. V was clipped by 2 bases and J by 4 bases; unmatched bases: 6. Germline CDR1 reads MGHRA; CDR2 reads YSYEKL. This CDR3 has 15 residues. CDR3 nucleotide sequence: TGCGCCAGCAGCCAACAGACAGGGGCTATCTATGGCTACACCTTC. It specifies CASSQQTGAIYGYTF.

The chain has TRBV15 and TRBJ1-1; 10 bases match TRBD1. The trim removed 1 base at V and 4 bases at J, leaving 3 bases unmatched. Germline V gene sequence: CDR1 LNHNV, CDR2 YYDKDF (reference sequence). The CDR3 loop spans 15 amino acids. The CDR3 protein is CATSRGGTGVTEAFF. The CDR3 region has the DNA TGTGCCACCAGCAGAGGGGGGACAGGGGTCACTGAAGCTTTCTTT.

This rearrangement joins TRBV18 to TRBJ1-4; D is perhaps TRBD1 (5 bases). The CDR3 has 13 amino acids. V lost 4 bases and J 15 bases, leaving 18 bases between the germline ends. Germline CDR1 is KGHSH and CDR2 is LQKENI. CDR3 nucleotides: TGTGCCAGCTCACAACAGGCACAAGAAACGGTGTTTTTT. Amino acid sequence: CASSQQAQETVFF.

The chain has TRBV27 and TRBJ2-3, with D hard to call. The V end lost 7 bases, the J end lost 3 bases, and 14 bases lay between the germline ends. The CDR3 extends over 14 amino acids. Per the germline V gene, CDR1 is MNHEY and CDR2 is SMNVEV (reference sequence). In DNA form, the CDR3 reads TGTGCCAGCACCCCGTCGGTTGGGACAGATACGCAGTATTTT. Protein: CASTPSVGTDTQYF.

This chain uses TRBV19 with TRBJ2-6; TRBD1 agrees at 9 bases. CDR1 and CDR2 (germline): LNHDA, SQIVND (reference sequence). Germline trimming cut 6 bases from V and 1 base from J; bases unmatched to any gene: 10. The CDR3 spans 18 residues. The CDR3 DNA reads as TGTGCCAGTAGCCTGGGGGGACAGGGACTTTCTGGGGCCAACGTCCTGACTTTC. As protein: CASSLGGQGLSGANVLTF.

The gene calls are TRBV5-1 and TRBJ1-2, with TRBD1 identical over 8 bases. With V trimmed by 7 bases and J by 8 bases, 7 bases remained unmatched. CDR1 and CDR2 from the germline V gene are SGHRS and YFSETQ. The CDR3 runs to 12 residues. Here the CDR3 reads CASWGQGAGYTF. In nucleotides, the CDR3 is TGCGCCAGCTGGGGGCAGGGGGCAGGCTACACCTTC.

CDR3 DNA sequence: TGTGCCAGTAGTATTGAAGGGGCGCGCGGTCAGCCCCAGCATTTT. Its protein is CASSIEGARGQPQHF. This chain links TRBV19 with TRBJ1-5; D perhaps matches TRBD1 (5 bases). Germline V gives CDR1 LNHDA, CDR2 SQIVND (reference sequence). Trimming cost V 3 bases and J 6 bases, with 15 bases left between them. CDR3 length: 15 residues.

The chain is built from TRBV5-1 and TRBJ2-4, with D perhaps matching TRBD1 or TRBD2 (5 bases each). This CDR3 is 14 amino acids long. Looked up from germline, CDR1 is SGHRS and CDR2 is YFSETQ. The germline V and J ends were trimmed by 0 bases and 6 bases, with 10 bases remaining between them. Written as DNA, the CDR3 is TGCGCCAGCAGCTTGGTACAGGCGGGAAACATTCAGTACTTC. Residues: CASSLVQAGNIQYF.

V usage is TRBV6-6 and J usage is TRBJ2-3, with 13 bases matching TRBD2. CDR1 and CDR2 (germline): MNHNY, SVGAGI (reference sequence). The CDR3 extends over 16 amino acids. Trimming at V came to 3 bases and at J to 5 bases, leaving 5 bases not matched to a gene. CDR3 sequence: CASSYSLAGGRDTQYF. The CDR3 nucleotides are TGTGCCAGCAGTTATTCACTAGCGGGGGGGCGAGATACGCAGTATTTT.

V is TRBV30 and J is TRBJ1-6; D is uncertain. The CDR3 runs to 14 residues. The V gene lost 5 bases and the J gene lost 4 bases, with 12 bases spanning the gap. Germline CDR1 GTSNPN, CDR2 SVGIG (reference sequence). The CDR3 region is CAWGVGIYNSPLHF. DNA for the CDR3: TGTGCCTGGGGGGTGGGGATTTATAATTCACCCCTCCACTTT.